These T cell receptor beta chains were read from a single sample in a study of shared clonotypes between healthy human individuals. Profiled with immunoSEQ multiplex PCR; TCRdb holds only in-frame clones, not every one. The table includes about 580,000 clones, 95% to 98% detected once. The sample consisted of naive CD8+ T cells sorted from blood. These receptors all come from a man aged 25-45 years in good health. Both conserved end residues are part of each CDR3. The D gene is left open where the match is weak.

CASSLDTGFAGELFF | TGCGCCAGCAGCTTGGATACAGGGTTCGCCGGGGAGCTGTTTTTT | TRBV5-1 | NA | TRBJ2-2
CASKTSGSAGELFF | TGTGCCAGCAAGACTAGCGGGAGTGCCGGGGAGCTGTTTTTT | TRBV9 | TRBD2 | TRBJ2-2
CASGAVYEQYF | TGTGCCAGCGGGGCAGTATACGAGCAGTACTTC | TRBV28 | NA | TRBJ2-7
CASSASALAGGDTQYF | TGTGCCAGCAGTGCCTCGGCGCTAGCGGGAGGCGATACGCAGTATTTT | TRBV2 | TRBD2 | TRBJ2-3
CASSLFRETLSTDTQYF | TGTGCCAGCAGTTTATTTAGGGAGACACTTAGCACAGATACGCAGTATTTT | TRBV28 | NA | TRBJ2-3
CASSVTGEFYGYTF | TGTGCCAGCAGCGTAACAGGGGAATTCTATGGCTACACCTTC | TRBV7-9 | TRBD1 | TRBJ1-2
CASRKPGTAYNEQFF | TGTGCCAGCAGGAAACCCGGGACAGCCTACAATGAGCAGTTCTTC | TRBV27 | TRBD1 | TRBJ2-1
CASSLSPGQGYTGELFF | TGTGCCAGCAGCTTGTCCCCGGGACAGGGGTACACCGGGGAGCTGTTTTTT | TRBV5-4 | TRBD1 | TRBJ2-2
CASARGGTDTQYF | TGTGCCAGCGCCAGGGGGGGCACAGATACGCAGTATTTT | TRBV27 | NA | TRBJ2-3
CASNGDRTGGYTF | TGTGCCAGCAATGGGGACAGAACGGGTGGCTACACCTTC | TRBV2 | TRBD1 | TRBJ1-2
CASTVLGSTGELFF | TGTGCCAGCACTGTCCTTGGGTCCACCGGGGAGCTGTTTTTT | TRBV27 | NA | TRBJ2-2
CASSFELAGGPSYNEQFF | TGTGCCAGCAGCTTTGAACTAGCGGGAGGGCCCTCCTACAATGAGCAGTTCTTC | TRBV7-9 | TRBD2 | TRBJ2-1
CFSNEGRYLHTEAFF | TGTTTCTCGAACGAGGGTAGGTATTTGCACACTGAAGCTTTCTTT | TRBV6-1 | NA | TRBJ1-1
CASSSTSGRGNEQFF | TGTGCCAGCAGCAGTACTAGCGGGAGGGGCAATGAGCAGTTCTTC | TRBV7-9 | TRBD2 | TRBJ2-1
CSVDTSTGGGELFF | TGCAGCGTTGACACTAGCACTGGAGGCGGGGAGCTGTTTTTT | TRBV29-1 | NA | TRBJ2-2
CASSFAESGKLFF | TGCGCCAGCAGCTTCGCCGAGTCCGGGAAACTGTTTTTT | TRBV5-1 | NA | TRBJ1-4
CASSLPPGQEGADTQYF | TGTGCCAGCAGCTTGCCCCCGGGACAGGAGGGCGCAGATACGCAGTATTTT | TRBV7-2 | TRBD1 | TRBJ2-3
CASSSRQTYEQYF | TGTGCCAGCAGTTCGCGTCAGACCTACGAGCAGTACTTC | TRBV6-1 | NA | TRBJ2-7
CASSLFGSDTPYEQYF | TGTGCCAGCAGTTTATTCGGGAGTGATACTCCCTACGAGCAGTACTTC | TRBV28 | NA | TRBJ2-7